This T cell receptor (beta chain) comes out of a study of T cells in Graves' hyperthyroidism and ophthalmopathy. RNA transcripts yielded amplified TCR beta CDR3 regions. Researchers ran a first-round RT-PCR on the TCR CDR3 using the HTBI primer set. From the multiplex PCR reads, TCRdb called clonotypes with MiXCR, one entry per CDR3 protein. The sample has 650,000 to 700,000 distinct CDR3 sequences, 17% seen once. The sample holds many counts of this clonotype. The ends lost 6 bases at V and 3 bases at J; junction bases unmatched: 4. This CDR3 has 15 amino acids. Material for sequencing was blood. The gene calls are TRBV12-3 or TRBV12-4 and TRBJ2-3; 12 positions match TRBD2. This receptor was taken from a man between 50 and 59 years old with Graves' hyperthyroidism. CDR3 DNA: TGTGCCAGCAGAAGGACTAGCGGGACTACAGATACGCAGTATTTT. Residues: CASRRTSGTTDTQYF.